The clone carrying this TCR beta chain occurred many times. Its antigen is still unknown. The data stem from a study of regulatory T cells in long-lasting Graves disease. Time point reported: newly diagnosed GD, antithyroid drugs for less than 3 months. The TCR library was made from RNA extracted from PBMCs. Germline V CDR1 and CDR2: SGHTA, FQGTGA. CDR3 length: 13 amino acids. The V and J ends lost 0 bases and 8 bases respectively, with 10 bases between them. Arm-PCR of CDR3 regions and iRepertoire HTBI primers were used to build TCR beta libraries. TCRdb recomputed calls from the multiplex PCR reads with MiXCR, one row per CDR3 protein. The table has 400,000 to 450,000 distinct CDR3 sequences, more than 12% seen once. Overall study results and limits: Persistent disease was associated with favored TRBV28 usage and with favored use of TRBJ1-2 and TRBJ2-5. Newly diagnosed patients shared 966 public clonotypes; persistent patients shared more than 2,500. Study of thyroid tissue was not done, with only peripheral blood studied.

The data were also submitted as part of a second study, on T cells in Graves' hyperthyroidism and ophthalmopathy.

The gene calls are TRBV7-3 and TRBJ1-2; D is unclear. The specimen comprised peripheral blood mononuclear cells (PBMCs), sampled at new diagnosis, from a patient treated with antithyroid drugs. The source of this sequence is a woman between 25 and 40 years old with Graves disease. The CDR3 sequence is CASSLTASGGYTF. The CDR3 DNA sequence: TGTGCCAGCAGCTTAACAGCTAGCGGAGGCTACACCTTC.